The 25 T cell receptor beta chains below come from one sample, sequenced in a study of cytomegalovirus exposure and HLA in healthy donors. With 60 Vbeta and 13 Jbeta primers, the PCR was carried out. Profiling relied on immunoSEQ multiplex PCR, and the TCRdb table lists in-frame clones only, not all of them. This table holds approximately 46,000 clones. The sequenced sample consisted of PBMCs. All receptors come from a male donor in good health and CMV-seronegative.

The CDR3 sequence is CASRDGDRPQHF. The DNA for the CDR3 is TGTGCCAGCAGGGACGGGGATCGGCCCCAGCATTTT. V and J are TRBV6-6 and TRBJ1-5, with D unresolved. This CDR3 spans 12 amino acids. V was clipped by 6 bases and J by 9 bases, with 12 bases between them. Germline V CDR1 and CDR2: MNHNY, SVGAGI (reference sequence).

This chain uses TRBV4-3 with TRBJ1-3; TRBD1 is a possible D gene (6 bases). The CDR3 extends over 14 amino acids. The germline CDR1 and CDR2 sequences are LGHNA and YSLEER. Trimming pared 4 bases from V and 4 bases from J, leaving 11 bases between. The CDR3 sequence: CASSRTGYGNTIYF. The CDR3 nucleotides read TGCGCCAGCAGCCGAACAGGGTACGGAAACACCATATATTTT.

The rearrangement links TRBV11-2 to TRBJ1-1; 8 positions agree with TRBD1. Trimming at V came to 2 bases and at J to 2 bases, leaving 13 bases not matched to a gene. Per the germline V gene, CDR1 is SGHAT and CDR2 is FQNNGV. The CDR3 is made up of 18 amino acids. In nucleotides, the CDR3 is TGTGCCAGCAGCTTAACTTCTGGCAGGGGGCGCAGTAACACTGAAGCTTTCTTT. Protein sequence: CASSLTSGRGRSNTEAFF.

The chain uses TRBV5-1 and TRBJ2-1; 8 nucleotides match TRBD2. Germline lookup yields CDR1 SGHRS and CDR2 YFSETQ. V lost 4 bases, J lost 6 bases, and 15 bases stayed unmatched. The CDR3 totals 17 residues. The CDR3 DNA reads as TGCGCCAGCAGCCCAAGCCTACTAGCGGCCGGCGGCAATGAGCAGTTCTTC. This gives the protein CASSPSLLAAGGNEQFF.

V and J are TRBV7-6 and TRBJ2-3; 8 positions agree with TRBD1. V gave up 5 bases and J gave up 3 bases; unmatched junction bases: 10. The CDR3 length is 16 residues. Germline CDR1 and CDR2: SGHVS and FNYEAQ. CDR3: CASSQDPQGATDTQYF. CDR3 nucleotides: TGTGCCAGCAGCCAAGACCCTCAGGGGGCAACAGATACGCAGTATTTT.

The rearrangement links TRBV6-5 to TRBJ1-1; the match to TRBD1 covers 7 bases. This CDR3 has 15 residues. Germline CDR1 reads MNHEY; CDR2 reads SVGAGI. J lost 1 base, V lost 5 bases, and 7 bases had no gene match. The CDR3 loop is CASSTIRTGNTEAFF. In DNA form, the CDR3 reads TGTGCCAGCAGTACTATTCGGACAGGGAACACTGAAGCTTTCTTT.

The rearrangement joins TRBV7-2 to TRBJ2-7; TRBD2 is a possible D gene (5 bases). Trimming took off 7 bases at V and 3 bases at J, with 7 bases between the two ends. CDR1 and CDR2 (germline): SGHTA, FQGNSA. The CDR3 runs to 11 residues. CDR3 in DNA: TGTGCCAGCATGGGAGACTACGAGCAGTACTTC. It translates to CASMGDYEQYF. Combining the CDR3 with reference TRBV7-2 and TRBJ2-7 gives the whole variable domain GAGVSQSPSNKVTEKGKDVELRCDPISGHTALYWYRQSLGQGLEFLIYFQGNSAPDKSGLPSDRFSAERTGGSVSTLTIQRTQQEDSAVYLCASMGDYEQYFGPGTRLTVT.

This sequence joins TRBV2 and TRBJ1-6; no clear D. The CDR3 length is 13 residues. CDR1 is SNHLY and CDR2 is FYNNEI in the germline V gene. Trimming removed 5 bases from V and 15 bases from J, with 17 bases in between. The chain's CDR3 is CASSLSGPEGLHF. As DNA, the CDR3 is TGTGCCAGCAGTCTCTCCGGCCCTGAGGGCCTCCACTTT. Drawing the rest from reference TRBV2 and TRBJ1-6, the complete variable domain is EPEVTQTPSHQVTQMGQEVILRCVPISNHLYFYWYRQILGQKVEFLVSFYNNEISEKSEIFDDQFSVERPDGSNFTLKIRSTKLEDSAMYFCASSLSGPEGLHFGNGTRLTVT.

The chain combines TRBV7-2 with TRBJ2-7; 9 bases are a match to TRBD1. CDR3 size: 18 residues. Trimming removed 1 base from V and 6 bases from J; junction bases left unmatched: 16. The germline CDR1 and CDR2 sequences are SGHTA and FQGNSA. The CDR3 sequence is CASSLVSWFGDRDGEQYF. The CDR3 bases are TGTGCCAGCAGCTTAGTTTCGTGGTTCGGGGACAGGGATGGCGAGCAGTACTTC.

J is TRBJ1-5 and V is TRBV28; D uncertain. Germline assignment: CDR1 MDHEN and CDR2 SYDVKM. The V gene lost 3 bases and the J gene lost 2 bases, with 14 bases spanning the gap. The CDR3 contains 16 residues. The CDR3 DNA reads as TGTGCCAGCAGTTTTTTTCGGGGTCAAGGCAATCAGCCCCAGCATTTT. Its protein product is CASSFFRGQGNQPQHF.

The chain joins TRBV4-3 to TRBJ1-2, with D perhaps TRBD1 (5 bases). Germline CDR1 LGHNA, CDR2 YSLEER. The CDR3 spans 15 residues. V lost 2 bases and J 4 bases, leaving 14 bases between the germline ends. The CDR3 DNA is TGCGCCAGCAGCCAAATTGTCGACAGCATCTATGGCTACACCTTC. It is translated as CASSQIVDSIYGYTF.

The rearrangement joins TRBV5-4 to TRBJ2-1; no clear D gene. Germline V gene data show CDR1 as SGHNT and CDR2 as YYREEE (reference sequence). The V end was cut by 0 bases, the J end by 2 bases, with 9 bases between. This CDR3 has 15 residues. The CDR3 nucleotides read TGTGCCAGCAGCTTGGCCCGCGGAACCTACAATGAGCAGTTCTTC. It translates to CASSLARGTYNEQFF.

The chain uses TRBV7-2 and TRBJ2-5, with D maybe TRBD1 (5 bases). This CDR3 spans 13 amino acids. Trimming pared 10 bases from V and 5 bases from J, leaving 17 bases between. Germline V gene data show CDR1 as SGHTA and CDR2 as FQGNSA. CDR3 sequence (DNA): TGTGCCACCCGCCTTAGGGGCGCGGAGACCCAGTACTTC. Its protein is CATRLRGAETQYF.

The chain couples TRBV5-1 to TRBJ1-1; 8 nucleotides match TRBD1. This CDR3 has 15 amino acids. Losses at the gene ends were 3 bases for V and 0 bases for J; bases not matched to a gene: 4. Germline V gene lookup returns CDR1 SGHRS and CDR2 YFSETQ. CDR3 DNA: TGCGCCAGCAGCTCGCAGACAGGGGTGAACACTGAAGCTTTCTTT. Encoded protein: CASSSQTGVNTEAFF.

The gene calls are TRBV15 and TRBJ2-7; tentative D call: TRBD2 (5 bases). The CDR3 is 14 residues long. V was clipped by 8 bases and J by 4 bases, with 18 bases between them. Germline assignment: CDR1 LNHNV and CDR2 YYDKDF (reference sequence). In DNA, the CDR3 is TGTGCCACCGGACCGGCCGCTAGAGGGTACGAGCAGTACTTC. Its protein product is CATGPAARGYEQYF.

This chain joins TRBV4-3 and TRBJ2-5; 7 nucleotides line up with TRBD2. Germline V gene data show CDR1 as LGHNA and CDR2 as YSLEER. V was clipped by 4 bases and J by 2 bases; unmatched bases: 1. The CDR3 runs to 13 residues. The CDR3: CASSPSGQETQYF. The CDR3, as DNA: TGCGCCAGCAGCCCTAGCGGACAAGAGACCCAGTACTTC.

The rearrangement joins TRBV28 to TRBJ2-5, with TRBD2 matching 7 bases. The CDR3 runs to 11 residues. CDR1 is MDHEN and CDR2 is SYDVKM in the germline V gene. CDR3 sequence (DNA): TGTGCTGCGGGACTAACGGAGACCCAGTACTTC. Its protein product is CAAGLTETQYF.

The chain joins TRBV5-5 to TRBJ2-2; D not certain. The CDR3 is 14 amino acids. Germline V lookup: CDR1 SGHKS, CDR2 YYEKEE (reference sequence). Trimming shortened V by 4 bases and J by 6 bases, and 13 bases separated the two germline ends. The DNA of the CDR3 is TGTGCCAGCAGCCTAGATTTGTCGTCCGGGGAGCTGTTTTTT. This codes for CASSLDLSSGELFF.

The chain employs TRBV6-5 and TRBJ2-3, with a possible D match to TRBD1 (5 bases). Looked up from germline, CDR1 is MNHEY and CDR2 is SVGAGI. Trimming shortened V by 3 bases and J by 3 bases, and 13 bases separated the two germline ends. The CDR3 is 15 amino acids. The CDR3 bases are TGTGCCAGCAGTTATGGGCAGGGCCCAACAGATACGCAGTATTTT. Its translation is CASSYGQGPTDTQYF.

This chain links TRBV19 with TRBJ1-4, with TRBD1 matching over 8 bases. V dropped 6 bases and J dropped 8; count of bases not matched to a gene: 11. Germline V gives CDR1 LNHDA, CDR2 SQIVND (reference sequence). The CDR3 runs 15 residues. CDR3 DNA: TGTGCCAGTAGGCAGGGGGCCGGGCTAAACGAAAAACTGTTTTTT. It yields the protein CASRQGAGLNEKLFF.

V gene TRBV30 combines with J gene TRBJ2-7; D not resolved. CDR3 length: 14 amino acids. V was clipped by 2 bases and J by 3 bases, with 14 bases between them. The germline gives CDR1 GTSNPN, CDR2 SVGIG (reference sequence). The CDR3: CAWSRPGSYYEQYF. CDR3 sequence (DNA): TGTGCCTGGAGTCGCCCCGGGTCCTACTACGAGCAGTACTTC.

This rearrangement joins TRBV19 to TRBJ2-5; D is perhaps TRBD1 (5 bases). Per germline, CDR1 LNHDA and CDR2 SQIVND (reference sequence). V lost 4 bases to trimming and J lost 5 bases, with 11 bases between them. The CDR3 loop spans 13 amino acids. CDR3: CASSKGRAETQYF. CDR3 nucleotide sequence: TGTGCCAGTAGTAAGGGCAGGGCGGAGACCCAGTACTTC.

The gene calls are TRBV19 and TRBJ2-7; 7 positions match TRBD1. Germline CDR1 is LNHDA and CDR2 is SQIVND (reference sequence). This CDR3 contains 15 residues. With V trimmed by 3 bases and J by 3 bases, 8 bases remained unmatched. CDR3 amino acids: CASSITGQRYYEQYF. The DNA for the CDR3 is TGTGCCAGTAGTATCACGGGACAGAGATACTACGAGCAGTACTTC.

The V and J genes are TRBV19 and TRBJ1-2; 7 bases line up with TRBD1. Germline lookup yields CDR1 LNHDA and CDR2 SQIVND (reference sequence). The trim removed 8 bases at V and 5 bases at J, leaving 11 bases unmatched. This CDR3 is 14 amino acids long. The chain's CDR3 is CASLNPDRAYGYTF. The CDR3 DNA reads as TGTGCCAGTTTAAACCCCGACAGGGCGTATGGCTACACCTTC.

The V gene is TRBV7-7, the J gene TRBJ2-5; TRBD2 agrees at 12 bases. V trimming: 5 bases; J trimming: 5 bases; junction bases outside the gene matches: 6. Germline V gene data show CDR1 as SSHAT and CDR2 as FNYEAQ (reference sequence). There are 15 residues in the CDR3. DNA of the CDR3: TGTGCCAGCAGCGGCGGGGGACTAGCGGGCGAGACCCAGTACTTC. This gives the protein CASSGGGLAGETQYF.